The 23 T cell receptor beta chains in this list originate from one sample, sequenced in a study of vaccination and CD4 T cells after COVID-19. What these receptors recognize is not known. Sample treatment: approximately nine-day PBMC culture with coronavirus spike peptide pools or control peptides (ViraFEST assay). The Oncomine TCR Beta short-read assay was applied to DNA of cultured CD4+ T cells. MiXCR, applied by TCRdb to the PCR reads, yields one record per CDR3 protein. The sample contains around 12,000 distinct CDR3 sequences, 70% to 80% of which appear only once. The sample taken for sequencing was CD4+ T cells from blood, cultured in vitro. The receptors derive from a human donor who had recovered from COVID-19.

The V gene is TRBV20-1, the J gene TRBJ1-5; possible D gene TRBD1, 6 bases. The CDR3 consists of 13 residues. Germline CDR1 and CDR2: DFQATT and SNEGSKA (reference sequence). The germline V and J ends were trimmed by 1 base and 5 bases, with 9 bases remaining between them. The DNA for the CDR3 is TGCAGTGCTAGAGGTGAGGGGGATCAGCCCCAGCATTTT. As protein: CSARGEGDQPQHF.

The chain has TRBV20-1 and TRBJ2-3, with D unclear. V gave up 6 bases and J gave up 0 bases, with 10 bases separating them. The CDR3 runs to 13 residues. Germline-derived CDR1 and CDR2 are DFQATT and SNEGSKA (reference sequence). The DNA of the CDR3 is TGCAGTGCCCGGCAGTTTAGCACAGATACGCAGTATTTT. Its translation is CSARQFSTDTQYF.

J is TRBJ1-1 and V is TRBV27; D gene uncertain. Germline V gene lookup returns CDR1 MNHEY and CDR2 SMNVEV (reference sequence). The CDR3 totals 13 residues. V was shortened by 4 bases and J by 4 bases, with 10 bases between the two germline ends. The DNA of the CDR3 is TGTGCCAGCAGTTGGCAACCGGGCACTGAAGCTTTCTTT. Translation gives CASSWQPGTEAFF.

This sequence joins TRBV6-1 and TRBJ1-5; no firm D call. This CDR3 is 14 amino acids long. V lost 6 bases to trimming and J lost 0 bases, with 9 bases between them. Germline-derived CDR1 and CDR2 are MNHNS and SASEGT. The CDR3 DNA reads as TGTGCCAGCAGGAAGGACGGTAGCAATCAGCCCCAGCATTTT. Translated, it gives CASRKDGSNQPQHF.

The chain uses TRBV21-1 and TRBJ1-2; the D call TRBD1 from the table was never checked on the DNA. TRBV21-1 is a documented pseudogene. The CDR3 loop spans 14 amino acids. CDR3 in amino acids: CASSRDPYPHGYTF. DNA for the CDR3: TGTGCCAGCAGCCGGGACCCTTACCCCCATGGCTACACCTTC.

This clonotype is medium-sized. The genes are TRBV28 and TRBJ1-2; tentative D call: TRBD1 (5 bases). Trimming stripped 3 bases from V and 12 bases from J, with 20 bases between. CDR1 MDHEN and CDR2 SYDVKM come from the germline V gene. CDR3 length: 14 amino acids. The CDR3 DNA reads as TGTGCCAGCAGTTTTAGGGGTTCCCCTATGGCTAACACCTTC. This sequence encodes CASSFRGSPMANTF.

V gene TRBV7-9 combines with J gene TRBJ2-5; maybe TRBD1 (6 bases). The CDR3 sequence is 14 residues long. The V gene lost 4 bases and the J gene lost 4 bases, with 13 bases spanning the gap. Germline-derived CDR1 and CDR2 are SEHNR and FQNEAQ (reference sequence). For the CDR3, the DNA is TGTGCCAGCAGCTGGCCGACAGGTAGAGAGACCCAGTACTTC. Its translation: CASSWPTGRETQYF.

DNA for the CDR3: TGTGCCACCAGCAGAGTGAAAGCCCAAGGGTCTCCGACTAATGAAAAACTGTTTTTT. Translation gives CATSRVKAQGSPTNEKLFF. The chain employs TRBV15 and TRBJ1-4, with D unclear. Germline-derived CDR1 and CDR2 are LNHNV and YYDKDF (reference sequence). The CDR3 has 19 amino acids. V was cut by 1 base and J by 2 bases, with 20 bases left in between.

The rearrangement uses TRBV12-3 or TRBV12-4 and TRBJ1-6; D gene ambiguous. Trimming removed 1 base at V and 0 bases at J, with 10 bases between. This CDR3 has 17 amino acids. CDR3 region: CASSLVVGSSYNSPLHF. The CDR3 DNA reads TGTGCCAGCAGTTTAGTCGTGGGGAGCTCCTATAATTCACCCCTCCACTTT.

The chain uses TRBV7-8 and TRBJ2-2; a weak D match, TRBD2 (6 bases). V lost 5 bases and J 6 bases, leaving 16 bases between the germline ends. Germline assignment: CDR1 SGHVS and CDR2 FQNEAQ. CDR3 length: 15 residues. The CDR3 reads CASSASRGRAGELFF. DNA for the CDR3: TGTGCCAGCAGCGCTTCGCGGGGCCGGGCCGGGGAGCTGTTTTTT.

The chain couples TRBV20-1 to TRBJ2-7, with D possibly TRBD1 on 6 matching bases. The germline CDR1 and CDR2 sequences are DFQATT and SNEGSKA (reference sequence). This CDR3 has 13 amino acids. V was shortened by 4 bases and J by 2 bases, with 12 bases between the two germline ends. CDR3 amino acids: CSAITGQTYEQYF. In nucleotides, the CDR3 is TGCAGTGCTATTACAGGGCAAACCTACGAGCAGTACTTC.

The chain is built from TRBV19 and TRBJ2-5, with TRBD1 matching 8 bases. The CDR3 loop spans 13 amino acids. The germline V gene encodes CDR1 LNHDA and CDR2 SQIVND (reference sequence). Trimming cost V 7 bases and J 7 bases; bases outside gene matches: 8. The DNA of the CDR3 is TGTGCCAGTAAAGAGACAGGGGTGGGGACCCAGTACTTC. Translation gives CASKETGVGTQYF. Using reference TRBV19 and TRBJ2-5 for the parts outside the CDR3, the full variable domain is DGGITQSPKYLFRKEGQNVTLSCEQNLNHDAMYWYRQDPGQGLRLIYYSQIVNDFQKGDIAEGYSVSREKKESFPLTVTSAQKNPTAFYLCASKETGVGTQYFGPGTRLLVL.

The chain employs TRBV15 and TRBJ2-3; D gene uncertain. This CDR3 contains 16 residues. Trimming stripped 2 bases from V and 2 bases from J, with 14 bases between. Germline-derived CDR1 and CDR2 are LNHNV and YYDKDF (reference sequence). The CDR3 protein is CATSRKSTVYTDTQYF. CDR3 nucleotide sequence: TGTGCCACCAGCAGAAAAAGCACTGTCTACACAGATACGCAGTATTTT.

This clonotype occurred a few times. This chain links TRBV20-1 with TRBJ1-2; D not resolved. CDR3 size: 12 residues. The V and J ends lost 5 bases and 8 bases respectively, with 15 bases between them. Germline V gene lookup returns CDR1 DFQATT and CDR2 SNEGSKA (reference sequence). The DNA of the CDR3 is TGCAGTGCTGTAAGCCATTTAGGGGGCTACACCTTC. Translated, it gives CSAVSHLGGYTF.

V usage is TRBV20-1 and J usage is TRBJ1-5, with D perhaps TRBD1 (5 bases). This CDR3 contains 16 residues. Germline V lookup: CDR1 DFQATT, CDR2 SNEGSKA (reference sequence). The V gene lost 4 bases and the J gene lost 5 bases, with 21 bases spanning the gap. DNA of the CDR3: TGCAGTGCTAAAGGGGTATTAGTTCTCTTAGATCAGCCCCAGCATTTT. Protein sequence: CSAKGVLVLLDQPQHF.

The sample holds one count of this clonotype. The rearrangement uses TRBV20-1 and TRBJ2-3; the match to TRBD2 covers 15 bases. CDR3 length: 19 residues. Looked up from germline, CDR1 is DFQATT and CDR2 is SNEGSKA (reference sequence). Losses at the gene ends were 4 bases for V and 5 bases for J; bases not matched to a gene: 16. CDR3 region: CSAIHPGGLAGGGIDTQYF. CDR3 coding DNA: TGCAGTGCTATCCACCCGGGGGGACTAGCGGGAGGTGGGATAGATACGCAGTATTTT.

The count of this clonotype is one. The chain carries TRBV7-2 and TRBJ1-1; D is undetermined. Germline CDR1 is SGHTA and CDR2 is FQGNSA. This CDR3 has 13 amino acids. Trimming cost V 5 bases and J 1 base, with 8 bases left between them. The chain's CDR3 is CASSLQQNTEAFF. The CDR3 DNA sequence: TGTGCCAGCAGCCTCCAACAGAACACTGAAGCTTTCTTT. Supplemented by reference TRBV7-2 and TRBJ1-1, the full variable domain reads GAGVSQSPSNKVTEKGKDVELRCDPISGHTALYWYRQSLGQGLEFLIYFQGNSAPDKSGLPSDRFSAERTGGSVSTLTIQRTQQEDSAVYLCASSLQQNTEAFFGQGTRLTVV.

The chain combines TRBV12-3 or TRBV12-4 with TRBJ2-2; perhaps TRBD2 as D (6 bases). This CDR3 region has 15 residues. Trimming cost V 6 bases and J 6 bases, with 17 bases left between them. Written as DNA, the CDR3 is TGTGCCAGCAGGGACCGGGACTCCCTTCCCGGGGAGCTGTTTTTT. Amino acids: CASRDRDSLPGELFF.

This clonotype was observed a single time. The chain employs TRBV24-1 and TRBJ2-7; D is tentatively TRBD1 or TRBD2 (5 bases each). Germline CDR1 KGHDR, CDR2 SFDVKD. Trimming stripped 6 bases from V and 7 bases from J, with 15 bases between. The CDR3 is 13 amino acids. In nucleotides, the CDR3 is TGTGCCACCAGTCTAACAAGAGGGGTTGAGCAGTACTTC. Amino acids: CATSLTRGVEQYF.

This clonotype was counted a few times. The rearrangement joins TRBV7-9 to TRBJ2-7; 7 nucleotides line up with TRBD1. Germline CDR1 and CDR2: SEHNR and FQNEAQ (reference sequence). The J segment lost 1 base and the V segment lost 5 bases, leaving 14 bases of the junction unmatched. The CDR3 loop spans 17 amino acids. In DNA, the CDR3 is TGTGCCAGCAGCCCTCTTTACACAGGGGTCGCGTCCTACGAGCAGTACTTC. Residues: CASSPLYTGVASYEQYF.

This clonotype was seen only a few times. The chain recombines TRBV6-1 with TRBJ2-7; D possibly uses TRBD1 or TRBD2 (6 bases each). With 6 bases removed from V and 2 bases from J, the gap between germline ends came to 11 bases. Germline loops: CDR1 MNHNS, CDR2 SASEGT. This CDR3 contains 13 residues. In DNA, the CDR3 is TGTGCCAGCAGCAGGGGACTGACCTACGAGCAGTACTTC. Translation gives CASSRGLTYEQYF.

In nucleotides, the CDR3 is TGTGCCAGCAGTGGCGAGGCAGGTACTAACTATGGCTACACCTTC. This gives the protein CASSGEAGTNYGYTF. The V call is TRBV6-4, the J call TRBJ1-2, with unresolved D. This CDR3 region has 15 residues. The V end was cut by 4 bases, the J end by 0 bases, with 12 bases between. The germline V gene encodes CDR1 MRHNA and CDR2 SNTAGT.

The chain employs TRBV12-3 or TRBV12-4 and TRBJ1-1; 8 bases map to TRBD1. Trimming at V came to 6 bases and at J to 6 bases, leaving 9 bases not matched to a gene. The CDR3 consists of 14 residues. DNA of the CDR3: TGTGCCAGCAGGACTTACAGGGGGACGCCTGAAGCTTTCTTT. The encoded protein is CASRTYRGTPEAFF.